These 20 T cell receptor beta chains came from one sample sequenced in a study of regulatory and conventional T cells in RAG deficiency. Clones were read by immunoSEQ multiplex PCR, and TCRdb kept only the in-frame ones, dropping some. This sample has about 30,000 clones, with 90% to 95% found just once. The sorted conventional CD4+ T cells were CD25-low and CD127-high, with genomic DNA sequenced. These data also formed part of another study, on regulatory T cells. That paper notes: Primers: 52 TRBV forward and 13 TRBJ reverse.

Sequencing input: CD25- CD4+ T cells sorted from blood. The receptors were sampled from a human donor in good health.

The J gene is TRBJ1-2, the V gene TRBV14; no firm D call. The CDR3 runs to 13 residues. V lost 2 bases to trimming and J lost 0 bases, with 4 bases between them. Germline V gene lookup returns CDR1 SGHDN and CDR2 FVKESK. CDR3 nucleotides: TGTGCCAGCAGCCAACCTCCTAACTATGGCTACACCTTC. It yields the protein CASSQPPNYGYTF.

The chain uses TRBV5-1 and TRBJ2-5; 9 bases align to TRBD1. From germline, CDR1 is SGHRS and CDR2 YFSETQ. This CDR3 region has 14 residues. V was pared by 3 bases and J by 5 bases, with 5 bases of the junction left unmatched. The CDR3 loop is CASSSQGAGETQYF. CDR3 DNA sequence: TGCGCCAGCAGCTCACAGGGGGCAGGGGAGACCCAGTACTTC.

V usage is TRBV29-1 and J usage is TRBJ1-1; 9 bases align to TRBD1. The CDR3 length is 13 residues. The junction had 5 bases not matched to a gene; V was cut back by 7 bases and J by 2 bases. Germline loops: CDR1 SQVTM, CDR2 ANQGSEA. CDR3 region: CSGGDRENTEAFF. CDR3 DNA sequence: TGCAGCGGCGGGGACAGGGAAAACACTGAAGCTTTCTTT.

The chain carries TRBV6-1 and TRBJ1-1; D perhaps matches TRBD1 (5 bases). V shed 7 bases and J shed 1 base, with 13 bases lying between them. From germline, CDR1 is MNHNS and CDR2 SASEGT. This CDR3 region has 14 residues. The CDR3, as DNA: TGTGCCAGCACTTTGGGGGGAGCGAACACTGAAGCTTTCTTT. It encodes CASTLGGANTEAFF.

The CDR3 coding sequence is TGTGCCAGCAGCCCGCGGGGACAGGGCACAGATACGCAGTATTTT. This gives the protein CASSPRGQGTDTQYF. The V and J genes are TRBV7-9 and TRBJ2-3, with TRBD1 matching over 8 bases. This CDR3 spans 15 amino acids. V trimming: 5 bases; J trimming: 1 base; junction bases outside the gene matches: 5. The germline V gene encodes CDR1 SEHNR and CDR2 FQNEAQ (reference sequence).

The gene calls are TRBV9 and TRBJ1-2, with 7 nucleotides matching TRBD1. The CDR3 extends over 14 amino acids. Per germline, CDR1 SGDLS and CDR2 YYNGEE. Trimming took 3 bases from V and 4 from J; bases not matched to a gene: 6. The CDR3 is CASSAPGQPYGYTF. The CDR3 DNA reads TGTGCCAGCAGCGCACCGGGACAGCCCTATGGCTACACCTTC. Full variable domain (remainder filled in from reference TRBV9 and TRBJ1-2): DSGVTQTPKHLITATGQRVTLRCSPRSGDLSVYWYQQSLDQGLQFLIQYYNGEERAKGNILERFSAQQFPDLHSELNLSSLELGDSALYFCASSAPGQPYGYTFGSGTRLTVV.

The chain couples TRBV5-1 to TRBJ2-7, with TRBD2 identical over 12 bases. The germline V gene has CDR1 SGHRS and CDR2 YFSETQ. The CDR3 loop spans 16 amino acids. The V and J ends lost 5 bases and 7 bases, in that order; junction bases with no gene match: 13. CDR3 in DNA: TGCGCCAGCAGTTACACTAGCGGGGGGCCCCCCCAGGAGCAGTACTTC. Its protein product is CASSYTSGGPPQEQYF.

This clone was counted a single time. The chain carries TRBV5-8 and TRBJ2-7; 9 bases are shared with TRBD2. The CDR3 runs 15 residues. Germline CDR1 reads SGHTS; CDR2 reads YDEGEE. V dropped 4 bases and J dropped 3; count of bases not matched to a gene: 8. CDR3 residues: CASSPLAGGGYEQYF. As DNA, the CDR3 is TGTGCCAGCAGCCCGCTGGCGGGGGGGGGCTACGAGCAGTACTTC. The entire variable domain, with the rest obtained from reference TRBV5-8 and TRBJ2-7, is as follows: EAGVTQSPTHLIKTRGQQATLRCSPISGHTSVYWYQQALGLGLQFLLWYDEGEERNRGNFPPRFSGRQFPNYSSELNVNALELEDSALYLCASSPLAGGGYEQYFGPGTRLTVT.

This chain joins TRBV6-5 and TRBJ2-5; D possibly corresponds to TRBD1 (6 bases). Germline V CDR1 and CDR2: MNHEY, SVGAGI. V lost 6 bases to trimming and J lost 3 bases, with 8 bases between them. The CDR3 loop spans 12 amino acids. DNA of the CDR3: TGTGCCAGCAGCAGGACAGAAGAGACCCAGTACTTC. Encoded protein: CASSRTEETQYF.

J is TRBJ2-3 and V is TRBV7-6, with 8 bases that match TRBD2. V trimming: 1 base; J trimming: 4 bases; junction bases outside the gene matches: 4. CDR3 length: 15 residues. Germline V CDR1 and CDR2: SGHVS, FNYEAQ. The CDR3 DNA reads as TGTGCCAGCAGCTTAGTCGGGGGGGCCGCAGATACGCAGTATTTT. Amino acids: CASSLVGGAADTQYF.

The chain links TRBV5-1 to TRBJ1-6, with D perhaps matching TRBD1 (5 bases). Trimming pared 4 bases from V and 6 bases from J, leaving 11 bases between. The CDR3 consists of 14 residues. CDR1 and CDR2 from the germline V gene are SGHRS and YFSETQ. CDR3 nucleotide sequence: TGCGCCAGCAGCCGTCGGGGGACTAATTCACCCCTCCACTTT. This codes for CASSRRGTNSPLHF. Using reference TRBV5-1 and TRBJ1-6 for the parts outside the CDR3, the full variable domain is KAGVTQTPRYLIKTRGQQVTLSCSPISGHRSVSWYQQTPGQGLQFLFEYFSETQRNKGNFPGRFSGRQFSNSRSEMNVSTLELGDSALYLCASSRRGTNSPLHFGNGTRLTVT.

The CDR3 spells CASSLGPGGSGNTIYF. The CDR3 region has the DNA TGTGCCAGCAGCTTAGGCCCCGGGGGGTCTGGAAACACCATATATTTT. The chain carries TRBV7-3 and TRBJ1-3, with D perhaps matching TRBD1 (5 bases). The V end was cut by 2 bases, the J end by 1 base, with 12 bases between. The CDR3 runs 16 residues. In germline, CDR1 is SGHTA, CDR2 FQGTGA. Together with reference TRBV7-3 and TRBJ1-3, the CDR3 gives the full variable domain: GAGVSQTPSNKVTEKGKYVELRCDPISGHTALYWYRQSLGQGPEFLIYFQGTGAADDSGLPNDRFFAVRPEGSVSTLKIQRTERGDSAVYLCASSLGPGGSGNTIYFGEGSWLTVV.

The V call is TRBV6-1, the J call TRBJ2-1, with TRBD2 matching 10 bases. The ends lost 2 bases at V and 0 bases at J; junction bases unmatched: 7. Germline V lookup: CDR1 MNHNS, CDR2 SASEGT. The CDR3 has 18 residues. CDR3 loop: CASSEPGTSAFSYNEQFF. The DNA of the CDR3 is TGTGCCAGCAGTGAACCGGGGACTAGCGCCTTCTCCTACAATGAGCAGTTCTTC.

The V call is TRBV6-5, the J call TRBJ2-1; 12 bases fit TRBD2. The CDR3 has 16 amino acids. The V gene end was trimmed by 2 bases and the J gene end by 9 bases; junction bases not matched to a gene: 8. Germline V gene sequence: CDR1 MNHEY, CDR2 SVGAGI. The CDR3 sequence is CASSYGPSGGAGEQFF. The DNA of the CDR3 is TGTGCCAGCAGTTACGGTCCTAGCGGGGGGGCCGGTGAGCAGTTCTTC.

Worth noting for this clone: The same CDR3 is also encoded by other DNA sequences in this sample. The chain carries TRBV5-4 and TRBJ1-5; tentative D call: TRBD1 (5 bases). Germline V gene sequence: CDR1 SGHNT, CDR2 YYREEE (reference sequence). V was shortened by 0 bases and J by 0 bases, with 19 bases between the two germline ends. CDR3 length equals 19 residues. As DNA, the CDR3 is TGTGCCAGCAGCTTGGGGCCCGTGGGGCTGGAGTATAGCAATCAGCCCCAGCATTTT. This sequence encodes CASSLGPVGLEYSNQPQHF.

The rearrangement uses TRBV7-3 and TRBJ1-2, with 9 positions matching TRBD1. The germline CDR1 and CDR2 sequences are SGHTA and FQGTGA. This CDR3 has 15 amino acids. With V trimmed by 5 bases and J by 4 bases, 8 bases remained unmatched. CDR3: CASSEQGASPYGYTF. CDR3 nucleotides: TGTGCCAGCAGCGAACAGGGGGCGTCACCCTATGGCTACACCTTC.

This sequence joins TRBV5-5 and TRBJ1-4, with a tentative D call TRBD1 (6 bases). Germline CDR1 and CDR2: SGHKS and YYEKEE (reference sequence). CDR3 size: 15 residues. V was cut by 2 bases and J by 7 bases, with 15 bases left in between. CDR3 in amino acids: CASSFGGGGGEKLFF. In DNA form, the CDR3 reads TGTGCCAGCAGCTTCGGGGGAGGGGGGGGTGAAAAACTGTTTTTT.

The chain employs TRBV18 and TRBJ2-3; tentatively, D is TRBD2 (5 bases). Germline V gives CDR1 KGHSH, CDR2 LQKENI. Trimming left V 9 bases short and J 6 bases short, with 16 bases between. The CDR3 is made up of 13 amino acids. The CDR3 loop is CASSLGPGDTQYF. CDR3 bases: TGTGCCAGTTCTCTTGGTCCGGGGGATACGCAGTATTTT. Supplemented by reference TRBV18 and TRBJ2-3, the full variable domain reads NAGVMQNPRHLVRRRGQEARLRCSPMKGHSHVYWYRQLPEEGLKFMVYLQKENIIDESGMPKERFSAEFPKEGPSILRIQQVVRGDSAAYFCASSLGPGDTQYFGPGTRLTVL.

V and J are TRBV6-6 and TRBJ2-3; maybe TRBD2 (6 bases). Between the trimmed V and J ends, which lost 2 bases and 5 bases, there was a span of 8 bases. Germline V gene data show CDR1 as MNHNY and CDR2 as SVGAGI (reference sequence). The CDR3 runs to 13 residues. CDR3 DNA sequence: TGTGCCAGCAGTTACCTCGGGGGAGATACGCAGTATTTT. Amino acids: CASSYLGGDTQYF.

The CDR3 DNA sequence: TGTGCCAGCTCACCGGACGCAGGACAGGTGGGCCGAGTGGACCAGCATTTT. Protein product: CASSPDAGQVGRVDQHF. This chain connects TRBV18 to TRBJ1-5; 7 bases fit TRBD1. Germline assignment: CDR1 KGHSH and CDR2 LQKENI. V was pared by 3 bases and J by 12 bases, with 20 bases of the junction left unmatched. This CDR3 spans 17 amino acids. The variable domain in full, with the rest retrieved from reference TRBV18 and TRBJ1-5, is NAGVMQNPRHLVRRRGQEARLRCSPMKGHSHVYWYRQLPEEGLKFMVYLQKENIIDESGMPKERFSAEFPKEGPSILRIQQVVRGDSAAYFCASSPDAGQVGRVDQHFGDGTRLSIL.